The entry that follows covers one T cell receptor (beta chain) sequence. Its antigen is unknown. The sample is drawn from a study of shared clonotypes between healthy human individuals. Points from the study as a whole: Across subsets, estimated richness was generally greater for naive than for memory populations.

The V gene's germline CDR1 is MNHEY and CDR2 SVGAGI. Germline trimming cut 3 bases from V and 3 bases from J; bases unmatched to any gene: 3. The CDR3 extends over 15 amino acids. In the source study's methods: Filtering differed for immunoSEQ, which gave only junction sequences without quality scores. Assay used: immunoSEQ multiplex PCR; TCRdb lists only in-frame clones, some missing. Clonal size and the V and J genes are those of that table, whereas D and trimming came from the DNA. The table includes 2 million or so clones, roughly 94% detected once. The sequenced sample consisted of naive CD4+ T cells sorted from blood. Subset: CD45RA+ positively selected. The chain employs TRBV6-5 and TRBJ1-1; 11 bases match TRBD1. This receptor was identified in a man younger than 35 in good health. CDR3 region: CASSYLGQGDTEAFF. CDR3 nucleotide sequence: TGTGCCAGCAGTTATTTGGGACAGGGGGACACTGAAGCTTTCTTT.